The 13 T cell receptor beta chains presented below share a single source sample, sequenced in a study of blood T cell repertoires in COVID-19. Profiled with immunoSEQ multiplex PCR; TCRdb holds only in-frame clones, not every one. The data hold 200,000 to 250,000 clones, with 65% to 90% observed a single time. Sequenced: PBMCs or T cells enriched from blood (not recorded which). The receptors were sampled from a woman aged 45-59 years with acute COVID-19.

This clone occurred once. The rearrangement links TRBV6-2 or TRBV6-3 to TRBJ1-1; 7 bases align to TRBD1. Germline V gives CDR1 MNHEY, CDR2 SVGEGT. This CDR3 is built from 16 residues. The trim removed 4 bases at V and 5 bases at J, leaving 13 bases unmatched. This CDR3 is CASSSPRTGAKTEAFF. CDR3 nucleotide sequence: TGTGCCAGCAGTTCGCCACGAACAGGGGCGAAAACTGAAGCTTTCTTT.

This chain links TRBV7-8 with TRBJ1-1, with TRBD1 matching over 7 bases. V was clipped by 5 bases and J by 8 bases; unmatched bases: 11. CDR1 SGHVS and CDR2 FQNEAQ come from the germline V gene. The CDR3 is 14 amino acids. CDR3: CASSPGTVPGEAFF. The CDR3 DNA follows: TGTGCCAGCAGCCCAGGGACAGTCCCTGGCGAAGCTTTCTTT.

The chain carries TRBV3-1 (or the pseudogene TRBV3-2) and TRBJ2-1, with 7 bases aligning to TRBD1. CDR1 LGHDT and CDR2 YNNKEL come from the germline V gene (reference sequence). The CDR3 is made up of 14 amino acids. Trimming removed 0 bases from V and 12 bases from J; junction bases left unmatched: 8. CDR3 loop: CASSQEGTGVRQFF. The CDR3 region has the DNA TGTGCCAGCAGCCAAGAAGGAACAGGGGTTCGGCAGTTCTTC.

This clone was counted between two and nine times. The chain has TRBV6-5 and TRBJ1-6, with D unclear. The CDR3 extends over 14 amino acids. CDR1 is MNHEY and CDR2 is SVGAGI in the germline V gene. The germline V and J ends were trimmed by 8 bases and 2 bases, with 10 bases remaining between them. The chain's CDR3 is CASASGPYNSPLHF. The CDR3 DNA reads TGTGCCAGCGCATCAGGTCCCTATAATTCACCCCTCCACTTT.

J is TRBJ1-2 and V is TRBV19; possibly TRBD1 for D (6 bases). V lost 0 bases and J 8 bases, leaving 10 bases between the germline ends. The germline gives CDR1 LNHDA, CDR2 SQIVND (reference sequence). This CDR3 is 13 amino acids long. The CDR3 DNA reads TGTGCCAGTAGTATAGAGAACAGGGACGGCTACACCTTC. Translated, it gives CASSIENRDGYTF.

The CDR3 DNA reads as TGTGCCAGCAGGCAGGGGGTGATAGGAAACACCATATATTTT. Encoded protein: CASRQGVIGNTIYF. The chain has TRBV6-5 and TRBJ1-3; 7 bases align to TRBD1. Per the germline V gene, CDR1 is MNHEY and CDR2 is SVGAGI. V was clipped by 6 bases and J by 4 bases; unmatched bases: 6. The CDR3 runs 14 residues.

The chain couples TRBV5-6 to TRBJ1-5; D might be TRBD1 (5 bases). In germline, CDR1 is SGHDT, CDR2 YYEEEE. Trimming stripped 4 bases from V and 0 bases from J, with 11 bases between. The CDR3 is 15 residues long. This chain's CDR3 is CASSARGGSNQPQHF. The CDR3 bases are TGTGCCAGCAGCGCCCGGGGGGGTAGCAATCAGCCCCAGCATTTT.

This clone came up a few times. The rearrangement joins TRBV2 to TRBJ1-5; D gene uncertain. V lost 5 bases to trimming and J lost 5 bases, with 10 bases between them. This CDR3 contains 13 residues. The germline gives CDR1 SNHLY, CDR2 FYNNEI. CDR3 in DNA: TGTGCCAGCAGTTATTCTACGCATCAGCCCCAGCATTTT. Translation gives CASSYSTHQPQHF.

The chain carries TRBV2 and TRBJ1-4, with TRBD1 matching over 7 bases. The CDR3 contains 15 residues. The trim removed 6 bases at V and 7 bases at J, leaving 11 bases unmatched. The germline CDR1 and CDR2 sequences are SNHLY and FYNNEI. CDR3 residues: CASRGQPPLIEKLFF. The CDR3 nucleotides read TGTGCCAGCAGGGGACAGCCTCCTCTGATTGAAAAACTGTTTTTT.

The rearrangement joins TRBV5-6 to TRBJ2-3, with a weak D call TRBD2 (5 bases). Trimming took 1 base from V and 6 from J, leaving 12 bases between them. The CDR3 is 14 residues long. In germline, CDR1 is SGHDT, CDR2 YYEEEE. CDR3 sequence: CASSLPPPGDTQYF. The CDR3 nucleotides are TGTGCCAGCAGCTTGCCCCCCCCGGGGGATACGCAGTATTTT.

CDR3 sequence reads: CASSRTAGGDRGEKLFF. For the CDR3, the DNA is TGTGCCAGCAGTCGGACCGCGGGGGGGGACAGAGGGGAAAAACTGTTTTTT. The gene calls are TRBV27 and TRBJ1-4, with 7 nucleotides matching TRBD1. V lost 5 bases to trimming and J lost 8 bases; unmatched junction nucleotides: 17. Germline V gene sequence: CDR1 MNHEY, CDR2 SMNVEV (reference sequence). The CDR3 is 17 residues long. Based on the CDR3 plus reference TRBV27 and TRBJ1-4, the full variable domain is EAQVTQNPRYLITVTGKKLTVTCSQNMNHEYMSWYRQDPGLGLRQIYYSMNVEVTDKGDVPEGYKVSRKEKRNFPLILESPSPNQTSLYFCASSRTAGGDRGEKLFFGSGTQLSVL.

The chain joins TRBV18 to TRBJ2-7, with 8 bases fitting TRBD1. The junction had 14 bases not matched to a gene; V was cut back by 3 bases and J by 7 bases. The CDR3 is 16 residues long. The germline V gene encodes CDR1 KGHSH and CDR2 LQKENI. The CDR3 loop is CASSPSRDRLSLEQYF. DNA for the CDR3: TGTGCCAGCTCACCCTCCCGGGACAGGTTATCCTTGGAGCAGTACTTC. The variable domain in full, completed from reference TRBV18 and TRBJ2-7, reads NAGVMQNPRHLVRRRGQEARLRCSPMKGHSHVYWYRQLPEEGLKFMVYLQKENIIDESGMPKERFSAEFPKEGPSILRIQQVVRGDSAAYFCASSPSRDRLSLEQYFGPGTRLTVT.

The chain joins TRBV7-2 to TRBJ1-4, with a tentative D call TRBD1 (6 bases). Per the germline V gene, CDR1 is SGHTA and CDR2 is FQGNSA. This CDR3 is 14 amino acids long. Trimming took 0 bases from V and 12 from J, leaving 14 bases between them. The CDR3 spells CASSLALGASELFF. CDR3 nucleotide sequence: TGTGCCAGCAGCTTAGCGCTGGGGGCGTCGGAACTGTTTTTT.